A selection of T cell receptor beta chains follows, all from one sample in a study of identical twins. One entry per CDR3 protein results from TCRdb running MiXCR on the 5' RACE reads. The profile covers about 480,000 distinct CDR3 sequences, with about 14% appearing a single time and approximately 0.52% taken by the ten largest. These records were also assigned to another study, of yellow fever vaccine responses in identical twins.

The sample was CD4+ T cells sorted from blood. These receptors were obtained from a woman between 18 and 30 years old in good health. Each CDR3 is given with its conserved first and last residue. Each record gives: clone size, D gene, V gene, J gene, CDR3 protein, CDR3 DNA. A D gene is named only where the DNA matches it firmly. The listing skips clone size in some rows; elsewhere it reads once, few, many or a size class.

clone size: few
D gene: TRBD1
V gene: TRBV12-3/TRBV12-4
J gene: TRBJ1-5
CDR3 protein: CASSLAGTGDQPQHF
CDR3 DNA: TGTGCCAGCAGTTTAGCCGGGACAGGGGATCAGCCCCAGCATTTT

clone size: NA
D gene: NA
V gene: TRBV20-1
J gene: TRBJ2-7
CDR3 protein: CSARDAGITYEQYF
CDR3 DNA: TGCAGTGCTAGAGATGCCGGGATTACCTACGAGCAGTACTTC

clone size: NA
D gene: TRBD2
V gene: TRBV11-2
J gene: TRBJ2-6
CDR3 protein: CASSLLAGGLGAGANVLTF
CDR3 DNA: TGTGCCAGCAGCTTACTAGCGGGGGGGCTTGGTGCTGGGGCCAACGTCCTGACTTTC

clone size: once
D gene: TRBD2
V gene: TRBV20-1
J gene: TRBJ2-5
CDR3 protein: CSARPASGRVAQETQYF
CDR3 DNA: TGCAGTGCTAGACCGGCTAGCGGGAGGGTGGCTCAAGAGACCCAGTACTTC

clone size: NA
D gene: TRBD2
V gene: TRBV6-1
J gene: TRBJ2-3
CDR3 protein: CASSDSGGPVDTQYF
CDR3 DNA: TGTGCCAGCAGTGATAGCGGGGGACCTGTCGATACGCAGTATTTT

clone size: NA
D gene: TRBD2
V gene: TRBV6-2/TRBV6-3
J gene: TRBJ2-1
CDR3 protein: CASSSELARRYNEQFF
CDR3 DNA: TGTGCCAGCAGTTCGGAACTAGCGAGGCGGTACAATGAGCAGTTCTTC

clone size: NA
D gene: TRBD2
V gene: TRBV11-1
J gene: TRBJ2-2
CDR3 protein: CASSLTKGAGVTGELFF
CDR3 DNA: TGTGCCAGCAGCCTCACCAAGGGAGCGGGGGTCACCGGGGAGCTGTTTTTT

clone size: few
D gene: TRBD1
V gene: TRBV15
J gene: TRBJ1-1
CDR3 protein: CATSRLGQGFTEAFF
CDR3 DNA: TGTGCCACCAGCAGGTTGGGACAGGGGTTCACTGAAGCTTTCTTT

clone size: NA
D gene: NA
V gene: TRBV29-1
J gene: TRBJ2-3
CDR3 protein: CSVVPETTDTQYF
CDR3 DNA: TGCAGCGTTGTCCCCGAGACTACAGATACGCAGTATTTT

clone size: many
D gene: NA
V gene: TRBV4-1
J gene: TRBJ1-5
CDR3 protein: CASSQEPGVSNQPQHF
CDR3 DNA: TGCGCCAGCAGCCAAGAGCCGGGCGTGAGCAATCAGCCCCAGCATTTT

clone size: NA
D gene: NA
V gene: TRBV2
J gene: TRBJ1-2
CDR3 protein: CASSLVQGANYGYTF
CDR3 DNA: TGTGCCAGCAGTCTAGTTCAGGGAGCTAACTATGGCTACACCTTC

clone size: few
D gene: NA
V gene: TRBV28
J gene: TRBJ2-1
CDR3 protein: CASRSGGLPREQFF
CDR3 DNA: TGTGCCAGCAGATCAGGGGGACTTCCCCGCGAGCAGTTCTTC

clone size: NA
D gene: TRBD2
V gene: TRBV20-1
J gene: TRBJ2-3
CDR3 protein: CSAIAQLARRTDTQYF
CDR3 DNA: TGCAGTGCTATAGCTCAACTAGCGCGAAGGACAGATACGCAGTATTTT

clone size: NA
D gene: NA
V gene: TRBV6-5
J gene: TRBJ2-1
CDR3 protein: CASSYTGSSYNEQFF
CDR3 DNA: TGTGCCAGCAGTTACACAGGGTCCTCCTACAATGAGCAGTTCTTC

clone size: NA
D gene: TRBD2
V gene: TRBV20-1
J gene: TRBJ2-1
CDR3 protein: CSARPTSGNYNEQFF
CDR3 DNA: TGCAGTGCTAGACCGACTAGCGGGAATTACAATGAGCAGTTCTTC

clone size: NA
D gene: NA
V gene: TRBV6-1
J gene: TRBJ2-3
CDR3 protein: CASSGQTDTQYF
CDR3 DNA: TGTGCCAGCAGCGGACAAACAGATACGCAGTATTTT

clone size: few
D gene: TRBD2
V gene: TRBV12-3/TRBV12-4
J gene: TRBJ2-1
CDR3 protein: CASRGSGAGNEQFF
CDR3 DNA: TGTGCCAGCAGAGGTAGCGGGGCGGGCAATGAGCAGTTCTTC

clone size: many
D gene: NA
V gene: TRBV10-3
J gene: TRBJ2-3
CDR3 protein: CAITGGPSTDTQYF
CDR3 DNA: TGTGCCATCACTGGGGGGCCAAGCACAGATACGCAGTATTTT

clone size: few
D gene: NA
V gene: TRBV5-1
J gene: TRBJ2-5
CDR3 protein: CASRPPPTGAGETQYF
CDR3 DNA: TGCGCCAGCAGACCCCCACCGACGGGGGCGGGGGAGACCCAGTACTTC

clone size: NA
D gene: TRBD2
V gene: TRBV19
J gene: TRBJ2-2
CDR3 protein: CASSIDRRGGSTGELFF
CDR3 DNA: TGTGCCAGTAGTATAGATCGACGGGGAGGGTCTACCGGGGAGCTGTTTTTT

clone size: NA
D gene: NA
V gene: TRBV20-1
J gene: TRBJ2-5
CDR3 protein: CSAMTGSETQYF
CDR3 DNA: TGCAGTGCGATGACAGGTTCAGAGACCCAGTACTTC

clone size: NA
D gene: TRBD1
V gene: TRBV11-2
J gene: TRBJ2-5
CDR3 protein: CASSLGSGGIETQYF
CDR3 DNA: TGTGCCAGCAGCTTAGGTTCAGGGGGTATAGAGACCCAGTACTTC

clone size: many
D gene: NA
V gene: TRBV29-1
J gene: TRBJ2-1
CDR3 protein: CSVEKAGRGEQFF
CDR3 DNA: TGCAGCGTTGAGAAGGCAGGGCGAGGTGAGCAGTTCTTC

clone size: NA
D gene: NA
V gene: TRBV12-3/TRBV12-4
J gene: TRBJ1-1
CDR3 protein: CASRPGQIPSPNTEAFF
CDR3 DNA: TGTGCCAGCAGGCCCGGACAGATCCCATCCCCGAACACTGAAGCTTTCTTT

clone size: NA
D gene: TRBD2
V gene: TRBV6-2/TRBV6-3
J gene: TRBJ2-1
CDR3 protein: CASSYHSGSNNEQFF
CDR3 DNA: TGTGCCAGCAGTTATCATAGCGGGAGTAATAATGAGCAGTTCTTC

clone size: many
D gene: NA
V gene: TRBV28
J gene: TRBJ1-6
CDR3 protein: CASTTQGFNYSPLHF
CDR3 DNA: TGTGCCAGCACTACACAGGGATTCAATTATTCACCCCTCCACTTT

clone size: few
D gene: TRBD1
V gene: TRBV7-2
J gene: TRBJ2-5
CDR3 protein: CASSSGDRAETQYF
CDR3 DNA: TGTGCCAGCAGCTCAGGTGACAGGGCAGAGACCCAGTACTTC

clone size: once
D gene: TRBD1
V gene: TRBV10-3
J gene: TRBJ1-5
CDR3 protein: CAIQEDRGLHPQHF
CDR3 DNA: TGTGCCATCCAAGAGGACAGGGGGCTACATCCCCAGCATTTT

clone size: few
D gene: TRBD1
V gene: TRBV28
J gene: TRBJ1-4
CDR3 protein: CASSPDRGRPVGNEKLFF
CDR3 DNA: TGTGCCAGCAGTCCAGACAGGGGCCGGCCCGTGGGTAATGAAAAACTGTTTTTT

clone size: NA
D gene: NA
V gene: TRBV3-1
J gene: TRBJ2-1
CDR3 protein: CATCKGTTWTSLLYNEQFF
CDR3 DNA: TGTGCCACCTGTAAGGGGACCACTTGGACCTCCCTCCTATACAATGAGCAGTTCTTC

clone size: NA
D gene: TRBD2
V gene: TRBV20-1
J gene: TRBJ2-3
CDR3 protein: CSAWTSGGSDTQYF
CDR3 DNA: TGCAGTGCTTGGACTAGCGGGGGGTCAGATACGCAGTATTTT

clone size: NA
D gene: NA
V gene: TRBV7-2
J gene: TRBJ2-3
CDR3 protein: CASSLTPGTDTQYF
CDR3 DNA: TGTGCCAGCAGCTTAACCCCTGGCACAGATACGCAGTATTTT

clone size: many
D gene: NA
V gene: TRBV24-1
J gene: TRBJ1-1
CDR3 protein: CASRWLGERNAEAFF
CDR3 DNA: TGTGCCTCCCGATGGTTGGGAGAACGGAACGCTGAAGCTTTCTTT

clone size: once
D gene: NA
V gene: TRBV7-8
J gene: TRBJ1-4
CDR3 protein: CASSLIGSGLNEKLFF
CDR3 DNA: TGTGCCAGCAGCTTAATCGGATCGGGGCTTAATGAAAAACTGTTTTTT

clone size: few
D gene: NA
V gene: TRBV6-5
J gene: TRBJ2-3
CDR3 protein: CASRRETDTQYF
CDR3 DNA: TGTGCCAGCAGAAGGGAAACAGATACGCAGTATTTT

clone size: NA
D gene: NA
V gene: TRBV4-3
J gene: TRBJ2-2
CDR3 protein: CASSLDSRNTGELFF
CDR3 DNA: TGCGCCAGCAGCCTGGACTCCCGAAACACCGGGGAGCTGTTTTTT

clone size: few
D gene: NA
V gene: TRBV6-2/TRBV6-3
J gene: TRBJ2-7
CDR3 protein: CASGRYVGMNYEQYF
CDR3 DNA: TGTGCCAGCGGACGTTACGTGGGAATGAACTACGAGCAGTACTTC

clone size: NA
D gene: NA
V gene: TRBV7-2
J gene: TRBJ2-2
CDR3 protein: CASSPDLGWNTGELFF
CDR3 DNA: TGTGCCAGCAGCCCAGATCTGGGGTGGAACACCGGGGAGCTGTTTTTT

clone size: few
D gene: NA
V gene: TRBV28
J gene: TRBJ1-1
CDR3 protein: CASSFFGSEAFF
CDR3 DNA: TGTGCCAGCAGTTTCTTCGGTTCTGAAGCTTTCTTT

clone size: few
D gene: TRBD1
V gene: TRBV12-3/TRBV12-4
J gene: TRBJ1-1
CDR3 protein: CASSPRQGISTEAFF
CDR3 DNA: TGTGCCAGCAGTCCCCGACAGGGTATAAGCACTGAAGCTTTCTTT

clone size: few
D gene: NA
V gene: TRBV18
J gene: TRBJ2-3
CDR3 protein: CASSPLTGADTQYF
CDR3 DNA: TGTGCCAGCTCACCACTTACGGGCGCAGATACGCAGTATTTT

clone size: few
D gene: NA
V gene: TRBV6-1
J gene: TRBJ2-7
CDR3 protein: CASSESAAERGARSYEQYF
CDR3 DNA: TGTGCCAGCAGTGAATCGGCGGCCGAGAGGGGGGCGCGGTCCTACGAGCAGTACTTC

clone size: many
D gene: NA
V gene: TRBV5-1
J gene: TRBJ2-4
CDR3 protein: CASSLEGTNIQYF
CDR3 DNA: TGCGCCAGCAGCTTGGAGGGGACAAACATTCAGTACTTC

clone size: NA
D gene: NA
V gene: TRBV2
J gene: TRBJ2-1
CDR3 protein: CASTGTLLSYNEQFF
CDR3 DNA: TGTGCCAGCACCGGGACTCTTCTCTCCTACAATGAGCAGTTCTTC

clone size: NA
D gene: TRBD2
V gene: TRBV7-3
J gene: TRBJ2-7
CDR3 protein: CASSLMRGALDEQYF
CDR3 DNA: TGTGCCAGCAGCTTAATGCGGGGGGCCCTCGACGAGCAGTACTTC

clone size: many
D gene: TRBD1
V gene: TRBV25-1
J gene: TRBJ2-5
CDR3 protein: CASSGDRTGTQYF
CDR3 DNA: TGTGCCAGCAGTGGGGACAGGACCGGGACCCAGTACTTC

clone size: NA
D gene: NA
V gene: TRBV5-1
J gene: TRBJ2-7
CDR3 protein: CASSLALGTPWNEQYF
CDR3 DNA: TGCGCCAGCAGCTTGGCCTTGGGGACGCCATGGAACGAGCAGTACTTC